The 22 T cell receptor beta chains given below trace back to one sample, sequenced in a study of blood T cell repertoires in COVID-19. Sequenced by immunoSEQ multiplex PCR; TCRdb stores in-frame clones only, minus some. The table includes about 21,000 clones, 84% detected once. Source material: peripheral blood. The receptors were sampled from a man between 35 and 55 years old with acute or convalescent COVID-19.

This chain uses TRBV7-2 with TRBJ1-1; 7 positions match TRBD1. Per the germline V gene, CDR1 is SGHTA and CDR2 is FQGNSA. CDR3 length equals 16 residues. With V trimmed by 1 base and J by 5 bases, 10 bases remained unmatched. The CDR3, as DNA: TGTGCCAGCAGCTTAGACTCTCACAGGGGATTGACTGAAGCTTTCTTT. Its protein is CASSLDSHRGLTEAFF.

The V gene is TRBV30, the J gene TRBJ1-2; unclear D gene. The CDR3 spans 13 residues. V shed 1 base and J shed 5 bases, with 11 bases lying between them. Germline CDR1 GTSNPN, CDR2 SVGIG (reference sequence). Here the CDR3 DNA reads TGTGCCTGGAGTGGGGCAGTTACTTATGGCTACACCTTC. This translates into CAWSGAVTYGYTF.

The chain combines TRBV7-2 with TRBJ2-7; TRBD1 is a possible D gene (6 bases). With 3 bases removed from V and 5 bases from J, the gap between germline ends came to 17 bases. CDR1 is SGHTA and CDR2 is FQGNSA in the germline V gene. This CDR3 is 15 amino acids long. CDR3 in DNA: TGTGCCAGCAGCTTTTCGCCAGGGGTGAACCACGAGCAGTACTTC. It is translated as CASSFSPGVNHEQYF.

The chain links TRBV3-1 (or the pseudogene TRBV3-2) to TRBJ2-7, with 8 bases aligning to TRBD2. Germline-derived CDR1 and CDR2 are LGHDT and YNNKEL (reference sequence). The V and J ends lost 2 bases and 3 bases, in that order; junction bases with no gene match: 9. The CDR3 is 16 residues long. The CDR3 here is CASSQPRTSSVYEQYF. CDR3 bases: TGTGCCAGCAGCCAACCACGGACTAGCTCTGTCTACGAGCAGTACTTC.

The chain links TRBV19 to TRBJ1-5, with TRBD1 as a possible D gene (6 bases). CDR3 length: 15 residues. Germline CDR1 LNHDA, CDR2 SQIVND (reference sequence). The germline V and J ends were trimmed by 6 bases and 3 bases, with 15 bases remaining between them. The CDR3 sequence: CASRDKTGFNQPQHF. The CDR3 region has the DNA TGTGCCAGTAGGGACAAGACAGGATTCAATCAGCCCCAGCATTTT.

The chain has TRBV30 and TRBJ2-3, with TRBD2 matching over 7 bases. Germline V CDR1 and CDR2: GTSNPN, SVGIG (reference sequence). V trimming: 5 bases; J trimming: 0 bases; junction bases outside the gene matches: 11. This CDR3 comprises 16 residues. The CDR3 DNA reads TGTGCCTGGGTCTGGGGGGGTAGAGAAAGCACAGATACGCAGTATTTT. Protein: CAWVWGGRESTDTQYF.

The rearrangement joins TRBV7-9 to TRBJ2-7; TRBD2 agrees at 11 bases. CDR1 and CDR2 from the germline V gene are SEHNR and FQNEAQ (reference sequence). The CDR3 spans 15 residues. The ends lost 0 bases at V and 4 bases at J; junction bases unmatched: 2. CDR3 protein: CASSLALAGGYEQYF. CDR3 nucleotides: TGTGCCAGCAGCTTAGCCCTAGCGGGAGGATACGAGCAGTACTTC. Supplemented by reference TRBV7-9 and TRBJ2-7, the full variable domain reads DTGVSQNPRHKITKRGQNVTFRCDPISEHNRLYWYRQTLGQGPEFLTYFQNEAQLEKSRLLSDRFSAERPKGSFSTLEIQRTEQGDSAMYLCASSLALAGGYEQYFGPGTRLTVT.

This clone was observed a few times. The DNA for the CDR3 is TGTGCCAGCAACGGACAGGGGGAGCAGCCCCAGCATTTT. Translation: CASNGQGEQPQHF. The gene calls are TRBV6-6 and TRBJ1-5, with 10 bases aligning to TRBD1. Germline loops: CDR1 MNHNY, CDR2 SVGAGI (reference sequence). J was trimmed by 7 bases and V by 7 bases; bases with no gene match: 4. This CDR3 is built from 13 residues.

The V call is TRBV3-1 (or the pseudogene TRBV3-2), the J call TRBJ2-2; possibly TRBD2 for D (6 bases). The CDR3 runs to 17 residues. In germline, CDR1 is LGHDT, CDR2 YNNKEL (reference sequence). The ends were cut back, 6 bases at V and 1 base at J, with 18 bases in the middle. CDR3 residues: CASRPSLANLNTGELFF. The CDR3 nucleotides read TGTGCCAGCAGACCGTCCCTAGCGAACTTGAACACCGGGGAGCTGTTTTTT.

This sequence joins TRBV19 and TRBJ2-7; the match to TRBD2 covers 8 bases. The V gene end was trimmed by 8 bases and the J gene end by 6 bases; junction bases not matched to a gene: 9. The CDR3 loop spans 13 amino acids. The germline V gene has CDR1 LNHDA and CDR2 SQIVND (reference sequence). As DNA, the CDR3 is TGTGCCAGTGGTACGAGCGGGGGTCTCGAGCAGTACTTC. Its translation is CASGTSGGLEQYF.

In its sample, this clone was seen a few times. The rearrangement uses TRBV30 and TRBJ2-7, with D uncertain. Between the trimmed V and J ends, which lost 4 bases and 6 bases, there was a span of 13 bases. CDR3 length equals 12 residues. From germline, CDR1 is GTSNPN and CDR2 SVGIG (reference sequence). CDR3 loop: CAWTSSSSEQYF. CDR3 nucleotide sequence: TGTGCCTGGACCAGTAGCAGTAGCGAGCAGTACTTC.

The chain employs TRBV11-2 and TRBJ1-2; D might be TRBD1 (6 bases). This CDR3 region has 15 residues. Trimming took 4 bases from V and 2 from J, leaving 14 bases between them. Germline CDR1 is SGHAT and CDR2 is FQNNGV. This CDR3 reads CASSSFSRGNYGYTF. In DNA form, the CDR3 reads TGTGCCAGCAGCTCCTTCTCCAGGGGCAACTATGGCTACACCTTC.

This clone occurred a few times. The chain recombines TRBV3-1 (or the pseudogene TRBV3-2) with TRBJ2-1; no definite D call. CDR1 and CDR2 from the germline V gene are LGHDT and YNNKEL (reference sequence). CDR3 length equals 13 residues. V was cut by 1 base and J by 6 bases, with 7 bases left in between. In DNA, the CDR3 is TGTGCCAGCAGCCAAGGTCGAGGCAATGAGCAGTTCTTC. Translated: CASSQGRGNEQFF.

This clone was seen more than once but under ten times. This chain connects TRBV3-1 (or the pseudogene TRBV3-2) to TRBJ2-1; 8 bases align to TRBD2. V lost 6 bases to trimming and J lost 9 bases; unmatched junction nucleotides: 10. The CDR3 consists of 14 residues. From germline, CDR1 is LGHDT and CDR2 YNNKEL (reference sequence). The CDR3 loop is CASSIPGLDIEQFF. In DNA form, the CDR3 reads TGTGCCAGCAGTATTCCGGGACTAGATATTGAGCAGTTCTTC.

The CDR3 spells CASSPGLAFDEQFF. DNA for the CDR3: TGTGCCAGCAGTCCGGGACTAGCGTTCGATGAGCAGTTCTTC. V is TRBV9 and J is TRBJ2-1, with 10 bases identical to TRBD2. In germline, CDR1 is SGDLS, CDR2 YYNGEE. Trimming cost V 5 bases and J 8 bases; bases outside gene matches: 7. This CDR3 spans 14 amino acids. Using reference TRBV9 and TRBJ2-1 for the parts outside the CDR3, the full variable domain is DSGVTQTPKHLITATGQRVTLRCSPRSGDLSVYWYQQSLDQGLQFLIQYYNGEERAKGNILERFSAQQFPDLHSELNLSSLELGDSALYFCASSPGLAFDEQFFGPGTRLTVL.

The J gene is TRBJ2-1, the V gene TRBV19; D is perhaps TRBD2 (5 bases). V lost 4 bases and J lost 0, with 7 bases in between. The germline V gene has CDR1 LNHDA and CDR2 SQIVND (reference sequence). The CDR3 extends over 14 amino acids. The CDR3 loop reads CASSRSGSYNEQFF. CDR3 nucleotide sequence: TGTGCCAGTAGTAGGAGCGGCTCCTACAATGAGCAGTTCTTC.

This clone has a single count. The V call is TRBV6-5, the J call TRBJ2-7, with 9 bases matching TRBD1. Germline V CDR1 and CDR2: MNHEY, SVGAGI. The V and J ends lost 6 bases and 3 bases, in that order; junction bases with no gene match: 3. This CDR3 comprises 13 residues. CDR3 DNA: TGTGCCAGCAGCACGGACAGGGGCTACGAGCAGTACTTC. Translated: CASSTDRGYEQYF.

The V gene is TRBV3-1 (or the pseudogene TRBV3-2), the J gene TRBJ1-2; D possibly corresponds to TRBD1 (6 bases). CDR1 LGHDT and CDR2 YNNKEL come from the germline V gene (reference sequence). Deletions cut 1 base from V and 4 bases from J, with 16 bases between. The CDR3 has 16 amino acids. As DNA, the CDR3 is TGTGCCAGCAGCCAAGGAGAACAGGGTGTTCCCTATGGCTACACCTTC. This sequence encodes CASSQGEQGVPYGYTF.

This chain connects TRBV12-3 or TRBV12-4 to TRBJ1-1; D is unresolved. There are 12 residues in the CDR3. Trimming removed 7 bases from V and 0 bases from J, with 6 bases in between. The CDR3 DNA sequence: TGTGCCAGCACCCGAGTGAACACTGAAGCTTTCTTT. It yields the protein CASTRVNTEAFF.

There are a few counts of this clone. J is TRBJ2-7 and V is TRBV27, with 9 bases fitting TRBD1. The CDR3 extends over 16 amino acids. CDR1 is MNHEY, CDR2 SMNVEV, per germline (reference sequence). J gave up 6 bases and V 3 bases, and 12 bases lay outside the gene matches. The CDR3 region is CASSFWDREYRSEQYF. As DNA, the CDR3 is TGTGCCAGCAGTTTTTGGGACAGGGAGTACCGTAGCGAGCAGTACTTC.

J is TRBJ2-5 and V is TRBV2; 8 nucleotides align to TRBD1. Germline V gene data show CDR1 as SNHLY and CDR2 as FYNNEI. With V trimmed by 6 bases and J by 5 bases, 8 bases remained unmatched. The CDR3 is 14 amino acids. Here the CDR3 DNA reads TGTGCCAGCAGCAAAGACAGGGGCAGGGAGACCCAGTACTTC. Translating it yields CASSKDRGRETQYF.

The chain uses TRBV3-1 (or the pseudogene TRBV3-2) and TRBJ1-3, with TRBD1 matching 7 bases. From germline, CDR1 is LGHDT and CDR2 YNNKEL (reference sequence). The V and J ends lost 2 bases and 2 bases, in that order; junction bases with no gene match: 6. This CDR3 is built from 16 residues. The CDR3 nucleotides are TGTGCCAGCAGCCAACCCCCAGGGGGTCCTGGAAACACCATATATTTT. Its protein product is CASSQPPGGPGNTIYF.